The clone carrying this T cell receptor (beta chain) was seen a handful of times. What it binds is not known. Patients chosen for sequencing had shown CD8+CD57+ cell expansion by flow cytometry. Sampling of blood occurred while the patients had still received no therapy. This sample is part of a study of CD8+CD57+ T cells in acquired aplastic anemia. Study-level findings and limits: Researchers reported that CD8+ Simpson's diversity was not significantly different in patients versus controls.

The template for TCR beta VDJ and CDR3 sequence profiling was genomic DNA. Using its own MiXCR run on the reads, TCRdb lists one record per CDR3 protein. This sample has about 180,000 distinct CDR3 sequences, with around 50% found just once. Between the trimmed V and J ends, which lost 6 bases and 12 bases, there was a span of 15 bases. Germline V lookup: CDR1 KGHSH, CDR2 LQKENI. The CDR3 is 12 residues long. Sequencing was performed on sorted CD4+, CD8+, or CD8+CD57+ T cells (not recorded which) from PBMCs. The rearrangement links TRBV18 to TRBJ1-5; D ambiguous. The clonotype originates from a human donor with aplastic anemia. CDR3 sequence (DNA): TGTGCCAGCTCGCTTTTACGAGGATTCCAGCATTTT. Amino acid sequence: CASSLLRGFQHF.